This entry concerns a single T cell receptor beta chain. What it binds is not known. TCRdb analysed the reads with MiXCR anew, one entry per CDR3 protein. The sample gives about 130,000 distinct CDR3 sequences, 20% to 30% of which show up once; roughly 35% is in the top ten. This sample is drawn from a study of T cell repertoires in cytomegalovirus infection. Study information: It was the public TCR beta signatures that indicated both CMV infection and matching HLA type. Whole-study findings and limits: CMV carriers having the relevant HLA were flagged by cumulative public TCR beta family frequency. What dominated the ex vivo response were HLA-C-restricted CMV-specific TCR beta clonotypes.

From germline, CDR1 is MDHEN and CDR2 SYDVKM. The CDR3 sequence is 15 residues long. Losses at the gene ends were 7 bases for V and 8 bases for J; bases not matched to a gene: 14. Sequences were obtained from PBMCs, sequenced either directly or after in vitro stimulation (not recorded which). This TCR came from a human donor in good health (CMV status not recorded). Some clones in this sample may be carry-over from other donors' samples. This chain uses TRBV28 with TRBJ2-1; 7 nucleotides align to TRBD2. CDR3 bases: TGTGCCAGCACCCCAAGCGGGACCGTGAGTTATGAGCAGTTCTTC. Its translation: CASTPSGTVSYEQFF.